Below, 16 T cell receptor beta chains from the same sample are listed, as sequenced in a study of graft-versus-host responses after intestinal transplantation. Their cognate antigens are unknown. TCRdb's copy holds only in-frame clones and misses some; the assay was immunoSEQ multiplex PCR. The data contain over 90,000 clones, roughly 93% of them singletons. The sample here was unstimulated CD8+ T cells sorted from spleen or lymph node cells, taken before intestinal transplant. The source is a human donor who received an intestinal transplant.

This clone was seen just once. The rearrangement links TRBV29-1 to TRBJ1-1; possible D gene TRBD1, 5 bases. The V end was cut by 5 bases, the J end by 0 bases, with 10 bases between. The CDR3 length is 13 residues. In germline, CDR1 is SQVTM, CDR2 ANQGSEA. The CDR3 bases are TGCAGCGTTAATCAGGGAATGAACACTGAAGCTTTCTTT. Translated: CSVNQGMNTEAFF.

The chain is built from TRBV2 and TRBJ2-5; D perhaps matches TRBD2 (5 bases). V lost 4 bases and J 9 bases, leaving 6 bases between the germline ends. The CDR3 sequence is 10 residues long. The germline gives CDR1 SNHLY, CDR2 FYNNEI. CDR3 coding DNA: TGTGCCAGCAGTGTGAGGGCCCAGTACTTC. Protein product: CASSVRAQYF. Filled out from reference TRBV2 and TRBJ2-5, the complete variable domain reads EPEVTQTPSHQVTQMGQEVILRCVPISNHLYFYWYRQILGQKVEFLVSFYNNEISEKSEIFDDQFSVERPDGSNFTLKIRSTKLEDSAMYFCASSVRAQYFGPGTRLLVL.

The chain combines TRBV7-6 with TRBJ2-7; 7 bases align to TRBD1. In germline, CDR1 is SGHVS, CDR2 FNYEAQ. CDR3 length: 14 residues. V gave up 11 bases and J gave up 5 bases; unmatched junction bases: 15. The CDR3 DNA reads TGTGCCTCATCATCCGGGACAGCCTTTCACGAGCAGTACTTC. Translating gives CASSSGTAFHEQYF.

In DNA form, the CDR3 reads TGCGCCAGCAGCAAAAACAGGGTCGAAACTGAAGCTTTCTTT. Translating gives CASSKNRVETEAFF. The genes are TRBV4-1 and TRBJ1-1; D is perhaps TRBD1 (6 bases). The CDR3 contains 14 residues. Germline V CDR1 and CDR2: MGHRA, YSYEKL. Trimming shortened V by 5 bases and J by 5 bases, and 15 bases separated the two germline ends.

The chain is built from TRBV6-5 and TRBJ2-5, with 10 bases identical to TRBD2. The V segment lost 6 bases and the J segment 2 bases; nucleotides outside the gene matches: 0. The CDR3 length is 13 residues. Per germline, CDR1 MNHEY and CDR2 SVGAGI. CDR3 amino acids: CASRLAGQETQYF. The CDR3 DNA sequence: TGTGCCAGCAGACTAGCGGGGCAAGAGACCCAGTACTTC.

The rearrangement links TRBV7-6 to TRBJ2-2; 7 bases fit TRBD2. Germline trimming cut 2 bases from V and 6 bases from J; bases unmatched to any gene: 3. Germline-derived CDR1 and CDR2 are SGHVS and FNYEAQ. This CDR3 region has 14 residues. In DNA form, the CDR3 reads TGTGCCAGCAGCTTAAGTCGGGGGGCCGGGGAGCTGTTTTTT. This encodes CASSLSRGAGELFF.

The chain combines TRBV30 with TRBJ1-1; no clear D. The germline V and J ends were trimmed by 1 base and 6 bases, with 12 bases remaining between them. This CDR3 is built from 13 residues. CDR1 GTSNPN and CDR2 SVGIG come from the germline V gene (reference sequence). In DNA form, the CDR3 reads TGTGCCTGGAGTGAAGGCAATGGACCTGAAGCTTTCTTT. Translated, it gives CAWSEGNGPEAFF.

The genes are TRBV5-6 and TRBJ2-3; perhaps TRBD1 as D (5 bases). Trimming took 5 bases from V and 2 from J, leaving 15 bases between them. The CDR3 length is 15 residues. Germline loops: CDR1 SGHDT, CDR2 YYEEEE. CDR3 loop: CASSGGGHPTDTQYF. For the CDR3, the DNA is TGTGCCAGCAGTGGCGGTGGACATCCCACAGATACGCAGTATTTT.

This clone was observed a single time. The V call is TRBV19, the J call TRBJ2-1; tentatively, D is TRBD2 (5 bases). The germline gives CDR1 LNHDA, CDR2 SQIVND (reference sequence). The CDR3 totals 14 residues. Deletions cut 10 bases from V and 4 bases from J, with 17 bases between. This CDR3 is CATHTGFGYNEQFF. In DNA form, the CDR3 reads TGTGCCACCCATACGGGGTTCGGGTACAATGAGCAGTTCTTC.

The rearrangement links TRBV6-5 to TRBJ2-5; the match to TRBD1 covers 8 bases. CDR3 length: 15 amino acids. The V and J ends lost 5 bases and 0 bases, in that order; junction bases with no gene match: 5. CDR1 is MNHEY and CDR2 is SVGAGI in the germline V gene. The CDR3: CASSVRDRYQETQYF. The CDR3 DNA sequence: TGTGCCAGCAGTGTCCGGGACAGGTACCAAGAGACCCAGTACTTC.

This clone showed up just once. The rearrangement uses TRBV28 and TRBJ1-1; TRBD1 aligns across 7 bases. V was clipped by 4 bases and J by 11 bases; unmatched bases: 13. CDR1 is MDHEN, CDR2 SYDVKM, per germline. CDR3 length: 14 amino acids. CDR3: CASSSRGRWEMAFF. DNA of the CDR3: TGTGCCAGCAGTTCTAGGGGGCGCTGGGAGATGGCTTTCTTT.

The V and J genes are TRBV7-9 and TRBJ1-1; D is ambiguous. Trimming took 2 bases from V and 1 from J, leaving 5 bases between them. CDR1 is SEHNR, CDR2 FQNEAQ, per germline (reference sequence). This CDR3 is built from 13 residues. CDR3 nucleotide sequence: TGTGCCAGCAGCTTACCAGGGAACACTGAAGCTTTCTTT. Its protein product is CASSLPGNTEAFF.

V and J are TRBV19 and TRBJ2-3; 10 bases are a match to TRBD2. J gave up 2 bases and V 0 bases, and 11 bases lay outside the gene matches. Germline lookup yields CDR1 LNHDA and CDR2 SQIVND (reference sequence). This CDR3 spans 19 amino acids. The CDR3: CASSIEVAGGFGFTDTQYF. The CDR3 DNA reads TGTGCCAGTAGTATAGAGGTAGCGGGGGGTTTCGGATTCACAGATACGCAGTATTTT.

The chain has TRBV6-5 and TRBJ1-6, with D perhaps matching TRBD1 (6 bases). The germline CDR1 and CDR2 sequences are MNHEY and SVGAGI. The germline V and J ends were trimmed by 2 bases and 7 bases, with 15 bases remaining between them. CDR3 length: 16 residues. CDR3 region: CASSYNRGAKNSPLHF. In DNA, the CDR3 is TGTGCCAGCAGTTACAACCGGGGGGCGAAGAATTCACCCCTCCACTTT.

J is TRBJ1-1 and V is TRBV7-8, with unresolved D. Trimming cost V 8 bases and J 7 bases, with 14 bases left between them. CDR3 length: 12 amino acids. Germline V gives CDR1 SGHVS, CDR2 FQNEAQ. CDR3 nucleotides: TGTGCCAGCTTTGGTTCTGCGATTGAAGCTTTCTTT. Its translation is CASFGSAIEAFF.

The chain links TRBV7-9 to TRBJ2-1; D perhaps matches TRBD2 (6 bases). V lost 2 bases, J lost 6 bases, and 14 bases lay in between. Germline lookup yields CDR1 SEHNR and CDR2 FQNEAQ (reference sequence). The CDR3 is 15 residues long. The CDR3 nucleotides are TGTGCCAGCAGCTTAACGGGACTCAACTTCAATGAGCAGTTCTTC. Amino acids: CASSLTGLNFNEQFF.